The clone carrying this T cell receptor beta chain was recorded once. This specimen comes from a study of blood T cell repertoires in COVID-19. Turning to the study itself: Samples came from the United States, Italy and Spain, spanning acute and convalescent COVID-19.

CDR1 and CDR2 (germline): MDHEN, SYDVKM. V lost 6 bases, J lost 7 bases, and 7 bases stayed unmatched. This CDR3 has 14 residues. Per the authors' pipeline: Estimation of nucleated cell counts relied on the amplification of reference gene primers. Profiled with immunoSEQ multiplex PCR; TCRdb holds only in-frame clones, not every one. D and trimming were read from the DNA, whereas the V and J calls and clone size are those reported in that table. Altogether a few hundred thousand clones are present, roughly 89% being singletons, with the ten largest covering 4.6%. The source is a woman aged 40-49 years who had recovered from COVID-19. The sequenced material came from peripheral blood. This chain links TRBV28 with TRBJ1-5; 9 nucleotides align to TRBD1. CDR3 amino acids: CASRPTGGGQPQHF. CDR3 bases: TGTGCCAGCAGGCCCACAGGGGGCGGGCAGCCCCAGCATTTT.